This TCR beta chain stems from a study of T cells in Graves' hyperthyroidism and ophthalmopathy. Amplification targeted TCR beta CDR3 regions from RNA transcripts. Carried out on the TCR CDR3, a first-round RT-PCR used the HTBI primer set. TCRdb re-derived calls from the multiplex PCR reads in MiXCR, one entry per CDR3 protein. Counted here are around 350,000 distinct CDR3 sequences, approximately 25% occurring once; the ten biggest clones make up about 70%. Deletions cut 1 base from V and 5 bases from J, with 26 bases between. Germline V gene sequence: CDR1 MNHNS, CDR2 SASEGT. CDR3 length equals 19 residues.

V gene TRBV6-1 combines with J gene TRBJ1-1, with unresolved D. Sequencing was performed on blood. The sequence was collected from a man aged 50-59 years with Graves' hyperthyroidism. This CDR3 is CASSEVLLDREGFNTEAFF. DNA for the CDR3: TGTGCCAGCAGTGAAGTGTTATTGGACCGAGAGGGATTTAATACTGAAGCTTTCTTT.